This T cell receptor (beta chain) is from a study of a mutant IDH1 vaccine in newly diagnosed glioma. The CDR3 runs 13 residues. Trimming took 3 bases from V and 2 from J, leaving 5 bases between them. The germline V gene has CDR1 SEHNR and CDR2 FQNEAQ (reference sequence). Sequenced by immunoSEQ multiplex PCR; TCRdb stores in-frame clones only, minus some. The table shows around 30,000 clones, with more than 65% occurring only once. The time point was: week 47, end of study. Every vaccination contained 300 ug of the mutant IDH1 20-mer peptide and was paired with topical imiquimod. Remarks on this clone: Its matching antigen is unknown.

This receptor was taken from a man aged 25-40 years with glioma. The sequences come from PBMCs, collected from a glioma patient whose treatment included an IDH1 peptide vaccine. V gene TRBV7-9 combines with J gene TRBJ1-5; D uncertain. The CDR3 here is CASSFSGNQPQHF. The CDR3 region has the DNA TGTGCCAGCAGCTTCTCGGGCAATCAGCCCCAGCATTTT.